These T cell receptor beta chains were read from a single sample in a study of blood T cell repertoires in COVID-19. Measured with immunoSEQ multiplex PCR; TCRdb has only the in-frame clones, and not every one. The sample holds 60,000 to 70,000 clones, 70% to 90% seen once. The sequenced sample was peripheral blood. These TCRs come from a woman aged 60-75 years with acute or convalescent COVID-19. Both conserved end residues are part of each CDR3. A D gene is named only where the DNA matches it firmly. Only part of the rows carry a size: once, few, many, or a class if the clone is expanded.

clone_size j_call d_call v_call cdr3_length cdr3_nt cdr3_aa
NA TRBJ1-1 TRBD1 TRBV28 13 TGTGCCAGCCGTTCCGACAGGGGAACTGAAGCTTTCTTT CASRSDRGTEAFF
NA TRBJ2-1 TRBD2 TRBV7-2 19 TGTGCCAGCAGCTTAGCGCCACTAGCGGGGACCAGGAGCTACAATGAGCAGTTCTTC CASSLAPLAGTRSYNEQFF
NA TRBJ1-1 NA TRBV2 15 TGTGCCAGCAGTCTCGGCGGCACAAGTAACACTGAAGCTTTCTTT CASSLGGTSNTEAFF
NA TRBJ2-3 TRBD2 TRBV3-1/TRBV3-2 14 TGTGCCAGCAGCCATCGGGGGGTCACAGATACGCAGTATTTT CASSHRGVTDTQYF
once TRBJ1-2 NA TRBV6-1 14 TGTGCCAGCAGTGACCCAGGCCGAGACTATGGCTACACCTTC CASSDPGRDYGYTF
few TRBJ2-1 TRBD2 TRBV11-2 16 TGTGCCAGCAGCGTAGACCTAGCGGCTACCTACAATGAGCAGTTCTTC CASSVDLAATYNEQFF
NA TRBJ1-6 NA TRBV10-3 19 TGTGCCATCAGTGAGCCTGACAGGACCTCAAGCTCCTATAATTCACCCCTCCACTTT CAISEPDRTSSSYNSPLHF
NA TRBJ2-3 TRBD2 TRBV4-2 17 TGTGCCAGCAGCCTCGGGACTAGCGGGAGTCCCTTTTTTATGCAGTATTTT CASSLGTSGSPFFMQYF
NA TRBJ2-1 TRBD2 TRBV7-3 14 TGTGCCAGCAGCGGCGGGACTAGTTACAATGAGCAGTTCTTC CASSGGTSYNEQFF
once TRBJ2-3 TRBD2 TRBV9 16 TGTGCCAGCAGCGCCACTAGCGGGAGGGAAACAGATACGCAGTATTTT CASSATSGRETDTQYF
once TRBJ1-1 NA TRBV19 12 TGTGCCAGTAGTATTCGGGAGGAAGAAGCTTTCTTT CASSIREEEAFF
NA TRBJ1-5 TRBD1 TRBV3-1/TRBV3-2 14 TGTGCCAGCAGCCTGGGACAGGGAAATCAGCCCCAACATTTT CASSLGQGNQPQHF
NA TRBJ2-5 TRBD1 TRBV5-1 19 TGCGCCAGCAGCTTTGTACCGGGACAGGGGCGTCGTTCGGGGGAGACCCAGTACTTC CASSFVPGQGRRSGETQYF
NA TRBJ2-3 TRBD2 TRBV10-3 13 TGTGCCATCATGACTAGCGGGGAAGATACGCAGTATTTT CAIMTSGEDTQYF
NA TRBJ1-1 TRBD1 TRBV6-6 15 TGTGCCAGCAGTTACCAGGGACAGGGCAACACTGAAGCTTTCTTT CASSYQGQGNTEAFF
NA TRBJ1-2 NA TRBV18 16 TGTGCCAGCTCATCCACGCCCGGACTTTCTAACTATGGCTACACCTTC CASSSTPGLSNYGYTF
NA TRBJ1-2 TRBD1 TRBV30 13 TGTGCCTGGAGGACAGGGGGCCGGTATGGCTACACCTTC CAWRTGGRYGYTF
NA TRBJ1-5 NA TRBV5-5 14 TGTGCCGGCAGCTTTGATCGAGGCCATCAGCCCCAGCATTTT CAGSFDRGHQPQHF
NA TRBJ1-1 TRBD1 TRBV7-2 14 TGTGCCAGCAGCTTGGTCAGGGGGGACACTGAAGCTTTCTTT CASSLVRGDTEAFF
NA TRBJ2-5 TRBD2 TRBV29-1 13 TGCAGCGTTGCCCCTAGCGGGGGGGAGACCCAGTACTTC CSVAPSGGETQYF
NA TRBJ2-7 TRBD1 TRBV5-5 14 TGTGCCAGCAGCCGACAGGGGGTAAACTACGAGCAGTACTTC CASSRQGVNYEQYF
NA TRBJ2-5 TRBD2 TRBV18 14 TGTGCCAGCTCCCTAAGCGGGGGCCGGGAGACCCAGTACTTC CASSLSGGRETQYF